Shown below are 2 T cell receptor beta chains from a single sample sequenced in a study of blood T cell repertoires in COVID-19. Sequencing used immunoSEQ multiplex PCR; TCRdb keeps in-frame clones, though not all of them. Among 75,000 to 90,000 clones, 85% were seen once, and the ten largest hold 15% to 20%. Material: peripheral blood. These receptors came from an older man with active or convalescent COVID-19.

The chain joins TRBV5-1 to TRBJ1-1; 9 nucleotides line up with TRBD1. The CDR3 has 18 amino acids. Losses at the gene ends were 2 bases for V and 1 base for J; bases not matched to a gene: 12. Germline loops: CDR1 SGHRS, CDR2 YFSETQ. The CDR3 bases are TGCGCCAGCAGCTTACTCTATACAGGGGGCGCGGGGAACACTGAAGCTTTCTTT. It is translated as CASSLLYTGGAGNTEAFF.

The chain is built from TRBV5-1 and TRBJ1-5; maybe TRBD1 (6 bases). The CDR3 contains 15 residues. CDR1 and CDR2 from the germline V gene are SGHRS and YFSETQ. Trimming took off 4 bases at V and 4 bases at J, with 15 bases between the two ends. CDR3 in DNA: TGCGCCAGCAGCCTTGGACAGTACCCGAATCAGCCCCAGCATTTT. This encodes CASSLGQYPNQPQHF.